This T cell receptor beta chain was sequenced for a study of CD8 T cell repertoires and HIV-1 epitope variants. As for the study in general: Controls were a CMV, EBV and flu peptide pool, Ebola AY9 negative control, and no-peptide well. Epitopes were three Gag families plus Nef HW9 and YT9.

This CDR3 is 14 amino acids long. The germline V gene has CDR1 KGHSH and CDR2 LQKENI. V lost 2 bases, J lost 4 bases, and 4 bases stayed unmatched. Here immunoSEQ multiplex PCR was the method, and the copy in TCRdb shows in-frame clones only, minus some. This table holds 4,000 to 5,000 clones, approximately 65% found once. Study conclusions and caveats: Six of nine antigen-specific clonotypes appeared cross-reactive to autologous or escape variants.

As concerns this clone: The target antigen is unknown.

Material: cultured CD8+ T cells derived from PBMCs. The chain is built from TRBV18 and TRBJ1-2, with 7 bases identical to TRBD1. The receptor was derived from a male donor with HIV. CDR3 DNA: TGTGCCAGCTCACCAGAAGGGGGCCTCTATGGCTACACCTTC. Amino acids: CASSPEGGLYGYTF.